The entry below describes one T cell receptor beta chain. This entry comes from a study of blood T cell repertoires in COVID-19. In the original analysis: Counts of nucleated cells, estimated from reference gene primer amplification, were obtained. This table comes from immunoSEQ multiplex PCR, and its TCRdb copy is limited to in-frame clones, with some not included. The V and J calls and clone size come from that table; D and trimming were worked out from the DNA. The profile covers 280,000 or so clones, with 85% to 90% appearing a single time and 2.9% taken by the ten largest. The CDR3 covers 15 residues. V was trimmed by 2 bases and J by 6 bases, leaving 18 bases between them. CDR1 and CDR2 from the germline V gene are SGHNT and YYREEE (reference sequence).

Sequenced: PBMCs or T cells enriched from blood (not recorded which). The chain is built from TRBV5-4 and TRBJ2-7; TRBD2 might be the D (7 bases). The receptor was isolated from a woman aged 45-65 years who had been exposed to COVID-19. The CDR3 DNA reads as TGTGCCAGCAGCTTTGGTGCCGGGGGGCGGGCCGAGCAGTACTTC. Its translation is CASSFGAGGRAEQYF.